Following are 26 T cell receptor beta chains from one sample sequenced in a study of CD8+CD57+ T cells in acquired aplastic anemia. All sequencing subjects had displayed CD8+CD57+ cell expansion on flow cytometry. According to the study, genomic DNA was the template for TCR beta VDJ and CDR3 profiling. TCRdb redid the calling of the reads with MiXCR, one entry per CDR3 protein. The sample consists of fewer than 300,000 distinct CDR3 sequences, approximately 82% of them appearing once. What was sequenced was sorted CD4+, CD8+, or CD8+CD57+ T cells (not recorded which) from PBMCs. Every receptor here comes from a human donor with aplastic anemia.

This sequence joins TRBV7-2 and TRBJ1-6; 8 bases fit TRBD1. The CDR3 sequence is 14 residues long. Looked up from germline, CDR1 is SGHTA and CDR2 is FQGNSA. V gave up 9 bases and J gave up 7 bases; unmatched junction bases: 8. The CDR3 spells CASSRTGTNSPLHF. CDR3 in DNA: TGTGCCAGTAGCCGGACAGGGACCAATTCACCCCTCCACTTT.

This clonotype was detected once. The missing conserved phenylalanine or tryptophan at the end of this CDR3 makes a read error likely. The genes are TRBV15 and TRBJ2-5, with a possible D match to TRBD2 (5 bases). The germline CDR1 and CDR2 sequences are LNHNV and YYDKDF (reference sequence). Trimming took 1 base from V and 10 from J, leaving 16 bases between them. The CDR3 contains 14 residues. The CDR3 DNA reads TGTGCCACCAGCAGAGGCACCGGGCTCGGGAACCAGTACTAC. Amino acids: CATSRGTGLGNQYY.

The chain uses TRBV19 and TRBJ1-3; D might be TRBD1 (5 bases). The CDR3 has 14 residues. V was shortened by 8 bases and J by 2 bases, with 13 bases between the two germline ends. Germline-derived CDR1 and CDR2 are LNHDA and SQIVND (reference sequence). CDR3 sequence (DNA): TGTGCCAGTTATTCGGGGGAACCTGGAAACACCATATATTTT. This gives the protein CASYSGEPGNTIYF.

This clonotype occurred once. Given the absence of the conserved phenylalanine or tryptophan at the CDR3 end, a read error is likely. The limits of the CDR3 on the DNA are not certain, so only TCRdb's listed CDR3 is given. The chain links TRBV7-9 to TRBJ2-3; whether TRBD1, the table's D call, matches the DNA was not checked. The CDR3 is 13 residues long, ends included. The germline V gene has CDR1 SEHNR and CDR2 FQNEAQ (reference sequence). CDR3 sequence: CASGVGGTDTLCS.

The CDR3 region is CASSLGLAGDNEQEQFF. The DNA for the CDR3 is TGTGCCAGCAGCTTAGGGCTAGCGGGAGACAATGAGCAGGAGCAGTTCTTC. The chain couples TRBV7-2 to TRBJ2-1, with 10 bases fitting TRBD2. This CDR3 has 17 amino acids. Germline V gene data show CDR1 as SGHTA and CDR2 as FQGNSA. J lost 10 bases, V lost 1 base, and 13 bases had no gene match.

V gene TRBV5-1 combines with J gene TRBJ2-1; 7 bases fit TRBD2. Trimming cost V 4 bases and J 10 bases; bases outside gene matches: 8. Germline V gene data show CDR1 as SGHRS and CDR2 as YFSETQ. The CDR3 consists of 13 residues. The CDR3 region has the DNA TGCGCCAGCAGCGGGGGGGGGACCTACGAGCAGTTCTTC. Its protein is CASSGGGTYEQFF.

The J gene is TRBJ1-1, the V gene TRBV7-9, with D perhaps TRBD1 (6 bases). V lost 0 bases and J 14 bases, leaving 22 bases between the germline ends. The V gene's germline CDR1 is SEHNR and CDR2 FQNEAQ (reference sequence). CDR3 length equals 15 residues. The CDR3 is CASSLARTDFGYTFF. Here the CDR3 DNA reads TGTGCCAGCAGCTTAGCCAGGACAGATTTTGGCTACACCTTCTTT.

The chain is built from TRBV2 and TRBJ2-3; D is perhaps TRBD2 (5 bases). This CDR3 spans 14 amino acids. V dropped 8 bases and J dropped 11 bases, with 23 bases sitting between them. Germline lookup yields CDR1 SNHLY and CDR2 FYNNEI. The CDR3 here is CASGYAGTDAQQYF. CDR3 sequence (DNA): TGTGCCAGCGGCTACGCGGGCACAGACGCGCAGCAGTATTTT.

The J gene is TRBJ2-3, the V gene TRBV13; no clear D gene. Germline values: CDR1 PRHDT, CDR2 FYEKMQ (reference sequence). The CDR3 is made up of 14 amino acids. V was cut by 1 base and J by 11 bases, with 16 bases left in between. The CDR3 loop is CASSLVAWRNEQYF. The CDR3 DNA sequence: TGTGCCAGCAGCTTAGTGGCCTGGCGCAATGAGCAGTATTTT.

The chain links TRBV19 to TRBJ1-2; TRBD1 agrees at 8 bases. The CDR3 is 16 amino acids. The trim removed 0 bases at V and 4 bases at J, leaving 7 bases unmatched. Looked up from germline, CDR1 is LNHDA and CDR2 is SQIVND (reference sequence). The CDR3 loop reads CASSIDAGQGVYGYTF. CDR3 nucleotides: TGTGCCAGTAGTATAGACGCAGGACAGGGCGTCTATGGCTACACCTTC.

The V gene is TRBV10-3, the J gene TRBJ1-5; D uncertain. Germline assignment: CDR1 ENHRY and CDR2 SYGVKD. V dropped 10 bases and J dropped 5 bases, with 15 bases sitting between them. The CDR3 is 13 residues long. The CDR3 region is CASTGRVDQPQHF. CDR3 sequence (DNA): TGTGCCAGTACCGGAAGGGTGGATCAGCCCCAGCATTTT.

Regarding this clonotype: Germline and junction disagree at one end, which may indicate a read error. The gene calls are TRBV5-1 and TRBJ2-3; perhaps TRBD1 as D (5 bases). CDR1 is SGHRS and CDR2 is YFSETQ in the germline V gene. The length of the CDR3 is 14 residues. The CDR3 DNA is TGTGCCAGCCGAACACAGGCAGGGCACAATACGCAGTATTTT. Translating gives CASRTQAGHNTQYF.

This chain connects TRBV2 to TRBJ2-3; maybe TRBD2 (6 bases). CDR3 length equals 14 residues. V lost 4 bases and J 6 bases, leaving 14 bases between the germline ends. Germline assignment: CDR1 SNHLY and CDR2 FYNNEI. The CDR3 loop is CASSGVGGPDTQYF. CDR3 nucleotide sequence: TGTGCCAGCAGTGGGGTGGGAGGTCCCGATACGCAGTATTTT.

Concerning this clonotype: It is likely a read error, because the conserved phenylalanine at the end of the CDR3 is missing. No DNA is shown, since the ends of the CDR3 on it are uncertain; the CDR3 is the one TCRdb lists. The chain uses TRBV9 and TRBJ2-1; whether TRBD2, the table's D call, matches the DNA was not checked. The CDR3 length equals 12 residues, ends included. Germline CDR1 and CDR2: SGDLS and YYNGEE. The CDR3 loop is CASSVRGGENEK.

Comment on this clonotype: At one boundary the junction diverges from the germline segment, which might be a read error. The chain employs TRBV7-8 and TRBJ2-3; 7 nucleotides agree with TRBD2. Germline V gives CDR1 SGHVS, CDR2 FQNEAQ. This CDR3 has 14 amino acids. The CDR3 sequence is CASSLAGDGHVQCF. The CDR3 nucleotides are TGTGCCAGCAGCTTGGCGGGGGACGGGCATGTACAGTGTTTT.

Of note for this clonotype: The limits of the CDR3 on the DNA are not certain, so only TCRdb's listed CDR3 is given. The CDR3 loop is CASTWADEQFFGPFF. The chain is built from TRBV7-9 and TRBJ1-1; the DNA was not used to check the table's D call, TRBD1. With termini counted, the CDR3 has 15 amino acids. CDR1 is SEHNR and CDR2 is FQNEAQ in the germline V gene (reference sequence).

Turning to this clonotype: Likely a read error: the CDR3 ends without its conserved phenylalanine or tryptophan. The DNA is left out, because the CDR3 cannot be placed on it with certainty; the CDR3 is given as TCRdb lists it. The chain links TRBV7-2 to TRBJ2-4; the table gives TRBD2 as D, unverified against the DNA. Ends included, the CDR3 has 12 residues. Looked up from germline, CDR1 is SGHTA and CDR2 is FQGNSA. CDR3 sequence reads: CASSRLAGRLDS.

Details on this clonotype: The CDR3 end shows no conserved phenylalanine or tryptophan, and so a read error is likely. Because the CDR3's place on the DNA is in doubt, the DNA is left out and the CDR3 is given as listed by TCRdb. V gene TRBV7-2 combines with J gene TRBJ1-2; the table's D gene call, TRBD1, was not cross checked with the DNA. The germline V gene encodes CDR1 SGHTA and CDR2 FQGNSA. Inclusive of both ends, the CDR3 amounts to 13 amino acids. CDR3: CASSQGGAADYAY.

About this clonotype: The junction departs from the called germline gene at one end, perhaps through a read error. V and J are TRBV7-3 and TRBJ2-4; D unresolved. Germline-derived CDR1 and CDR2 are SGHTA and FQGTGA. The CDR3 length is 12 residues. CDR3 protein: CASSGAAGIQSF. The CDR3 bases are TGTGCCAGCAGCGGAGCTGCAGGCATTCAGTCCTTC. The full variable domain, in which reference TRBV7-3 and TRBJ2-4 provide the parts outside the CDR3, is GAGVSQTPSNKVTEKGKYVELRCDPISGHTALYWYRQSLGQGPEFLIYFQGTGAADDSGLPNDRFFAVRPEGSVSTLKIQRTERGDSAVYLCASSGAAGIQSFGAGTRLSVL.

Worth noting for this clonotype: This CDR3 is missing its conserved last phenylalanine or tryptophan, likely due to a read error. Because the CDR3's place on the DNA is in doubt, the DNA is left out and the CDR3 is given as listed by TCRdb. The rearrangement links TRBV2 to TRBJ2-3; TRBD2 is the table's D call, not checked against the DNA. Ends included, the CDR3 has 11 residues. The germline CDR1 and CDR2 sequences are SNHLY and FYNNEI. The CDR3: CASGDSGTHTL.

This clonotype was seen a single time. Here the CDR3 omits its conserved ending phenylalanine or tryptophan, so a read error is the likely source. The DNA is left out, because the CDR3 cannot be placed on it with certainty; the CDR3 is given as TCRdb lists it. The V and J genes are TRBV7-3 and TRBJ2-1; TRBD1 is the table's D call, not checked against the DNA. Germline CDR1 reads SGHTA; CDR2 reads FQGTGA. Termini included, the CDR3 measures 13 amino acids. CDR3 in amino acids: CASSSGGTWGETH.

A word on this clonotype: One end of the junction does not line up with germline, which may come from a read error. The V and J genes are TRBV7-9 and TRBJ2-5; D is unclear. The germline V gene encodes CDR1 SEHNR and CDR2 FQNEAQ (reference sequence). CDR3 length equals 14 residues. CDR3 sequence: CANEFEGNQETHEF. The CDR3, as DNA: TGTGCCAACGAGTTTGAAGGAAACCAAGAGACCCATGAGTTC.

V and J are TRBV24-1 and TRBJ2-3, with unresolved D. Trimming removed 3 bases from V and 5 bases from J, with 14 bases in between. From germline, CDR1 is KGHDR and CDR2 SFDVKD. The CDR3 sequence is 15 residues long. In DNA form, the CDR3 reads TGTGCCACCAGTGATACTACCTCTAGGGAAGATACGCAGTATTTT. Translated, it gives CATSDTTSREDTQYF.

Points on this clonotype: Because the CDR3 is missing its conserved closing phenylalanine or tryptophan, this is likely a read error. It is unclear where the CDR3 begins or ends on the DNA, so no DNA is shown, and the CDR3 is as TCRdb lists it. The rearrangement joins TRBV9 to TRBJ2-3; the table assigns TRBD1, which was not confirmed against the DNA. The CDR3 adds up to 13 amino acids, both ends counted. Germline CDR1 reads SGDLS; CDR2 reads YYNGEE. The CDR3 sequence: CASSVAGDAYNEL.

On this clonotype: One end of the junction does not line up with germline, which may come from a read error. CDR3 sequence: CASSLDLPGGTEGFF. CDR3 sequence (DNA): TGCGCCAGCAGCTTAGATCTGCCAGGGGGCACTGAGGGTTTCTTT. This sequence joins TRBV7-9 and TRBJ1-1, with 8 positions matching TRBD1. Per the germline V gene, CDR1 is SEHNR and CDR2 is FQNEAQ (reference sequence). The CDR3 spans 15 residues.

This clonotype was seen only once. The V and J genes are TRBV5-5 and TRBJ1-2; no clear D. With 4 bases removed from V and 3 bases from J, the gap between germline ends came to 16 bases. CDR1 and CDR2 from the germline V gene are SGHKS and YYEKEE (reference sequence). This CDR3 is 15 amino acids long. CDR3 amino acids: CASSLKRRADYGYTF. The CDR3 nucleotides read TGTGCCAGCAGCCTCAAACGGCGCGCCGACTATGGCTACACCTTC.